Listed below are T cell receptor beta chains from one sample, sequenced in a study of low-dose radiotherapy and immunotherapy resistance in tumors. One entry per CDR3 protein results from TCRdb running MiXCR on the reads. The sample has about 35,000 distinct CDR3 sequences, about a fifth seen once; the top ten hold just under 9.5%. Sequences were derived from PBMCs, sampled after low-dose radiotherapy plus immunotherapy. All receptors come from a female donor with ovarian cancer. The CDR3 runs from the conserved cysteine through the conserved F or W. Fields, in order: clone size, D gene, V gene, J gene, CDR3 protein, CDR3 DNA. The D gene is left open where the match is weak. Rows may omit the clone size; those that give it use once, few, many or a size class.

abundance: many; d_gene: -; v_gene: TRBV20-1; j_gene: TRBJ2-1; CDR3aa: CSASSDSLGLYNEQFF; CDR3nt: TGCAGTGCTAGTTCTGACAGCCTGGGGCTCTACAATGAGCAGTTCTTC
abundance: many; d_gene: -; v_gene: TRBV13; j_gene: TRBJ2-7; CDR3aa: CASSFFPGESSYEQYF; CDR3nt: TGTGCCAGCAGCTTTTTTCCGGGAGAGTCCTCCTACGAGCAGTACTTC
abundance: many; d_gene: TRBD2; v_gene: TRBV7-8; j_gene: TRBJ2-1; CDR3aa: CASSDRLAGVYNEQFF; CDR3nt: TGTGCCAGCAGCGACCGACTAGCGGGAGTCTACAATGAGCAGTTCTTC
abundance: many; d_gene: -; v_gene: TRBV12-3/TRBV12-4; j_gene: TRBJ2-1; CDR3aa: CASSPNWLPYNEQFF; CDR3nt: TGTGCCAGCAGTCCAAATTGGCTACCCTACAATGAGCAGTTCTTC
abundance: -; d_gene: -; v_gene: TRBV29-1; j_gene: TRBJ2-5; CDR3aa: CSVEGGQGNQETQYF; CDR3nt: TGCAGCGTTGAAGGGGGACAAGGCAATCAAGAGACCCAGTACTTC
abundance: -; d_gene: -; v_gene: TRBV7-9; j_gene: TRBJ2-1; CDR3aa: CASSELGNEQFF; CDR3nt: TGTGCCAGCAGCGAACTCGGCAATGAGCAGTTCTTC
abundance: many; d_gene: -; v_gene: TRBV28; j_gene: TRBJ2-7; CDR3aa: CASRDAGAREQYF; CDR3nt: TGTGCCAGCCGCGATGCGGGGGCTCGGGAGCAGTACTTC
abundance: many; d_gene: TRBD2; v_gene: TRBV7-6; j_gene: TRBJ2-5; CDR3aa: CASSLEASGGTLETQYF; CDR3nt: TGTGCCAGCAGCTTAGAGGCTAGCGGGGGTACCTTAGAGACCCAGTACTTC
abundance: many; d_gene: -; v_gene: TRBV27; j_gene: TRBJ1-2; CDR3aa: CASRPVFGANYGYTF; CDR3nt: TGTGCCAGCAGACCTGTGTTCGGAGCTAACTATGGCTACACCTTC
abundance: many; d_gene: -; v_gene: TRBV3-1; j_gene: TRBJ1-1; CDR3aa: CASSPVGNTEAFF; CDR3nt: TGTGCCAGCAGCCCGGTGGGGAACACTGAAGCTTTCTTT
abundance: many; d_gene: -; v_gene: TRBV20-1; j_gene: TRBJ2-7; CDR3aa: CSALDSSGGQLDEQYF; CDR3nt: TGCAGTGCCCTTGACAGTTCGGGGGGCCAATTGGACGAGCAGTACTTC
abundance: -; d_gene: TRBD2; v_gene: TRBV28; j_gene: TRBJ2-5; CDR3aa: CASRVAGLQETQYF; CDR3nt: TGTGCCAGCAGGGTAGCGGGGCTCCAAGAGACCCAGTACTTC
abundance: many; d_gene: TRBD1; v_gene: TRBV9; j_gene: TRBJ2-7; CDR3aa: CASSAGQGVLDEQYF; CDR3nt: TGTGCCAGCAGCGCAGGTCAGGGGGTCCTCGACGAGCAGTACTTC
abundance: many; d_gene: -; v_gene: TRBV29-1; j_gene: TRBJ1-3; CDR3aa: CSDTSASSGNTIYF; CDR3nt: TGCAGCGATACGTCAGCCAGCTCTGGAAACACCATATATTTT
abundance: -; d_gene: -; v_gene: TRBV2; j_gene: TRBJ1-5; CDR3aa: CASRLIADQPQHF; CDR3nt: TGTGCCAGCAGACTCATAGCGGATCAGCCCCAGCATTTT
abundance: few; d_gene: TRBD2; v_gene: TRBV28; j_gene: TRBJ2-1; CDR3aa: CASSKGGGPHNEQFF; CDR3nt: TGTGCCAGCAGTAAGGGCGGGGGGCCCCACAATGAGCAGTTCTTC
abundance: once; d_gene: -; v_gene: TRBV5-1; j_gene: TRBJ1-2; CDR3aa: CASSTYGGLYGYTF; CDR3nt: TGCGCCAGCAGCACCTACGGTGGCCTTTATGGCTACACCTTC
abundance: many; d_gene: TRBD1; v_gene: TRBV5-1; j_gene: TRBJ1-1; CDR3aa: CASSLSTGGEAEAFF; CDR3nt: TGCGCCAGCAGCTTGTCTACAGGGGGTGAGGCTGAAGCTTTCTTT
abundance: many; d_gene: -; v_gene: TRBV11-2; j_gene: TRBJ2-1; CDR3aa: CASSLDGVGEQFF; CDR3nt: TGTGCCAGCAGCTTAGATGGAGTCGGTGAGCAGTTCTTC
abundance: many; d_gene: -; v_gene: TRBV7-9; j_gene: TRBJ2-1; CDR3aa: CASSLGAGNEQFF; CDR3nt: TGTGCCAGCAGCTTAGGGGCAGGCAATGAGCAGTTCTTC
abundance: many; d_gene: -; v_gene: TRBV20-1; j_gene: TRBJ1-1; CDR3aa: CSASFWGNTEAFF; CDR3nt: TGCAGTGCTTCCTTTTGGGGGAACACTGAAGCTTTCTTT
abundance: many; d_gene: -; v_gene: TRBV20-1; j_gene: TRBJ1-4; CDR3aa: CSASRDDEKLFF; CDR3nt: TGCAGTGCTAGCAGGGATGATGAAAAACTGTTTTTT
abundance: many; d_gene: -; v_gene: TRBV14; j_gene: TRBJ2-2; CDR3aa: CASSQPGERELFF; CDR3nt: TGTGCCAGCAGCCAGCCCGGGGAGCGGGAGCTGTTTTTT
abundance: medium-sized; d_gene: TRBD1; v_gene: TRBV28; j_gene: TRBJ2-3; CDR3aa: CASSLWAQGATDTQYF; CDR3nt: TGTGCCAGCAGTTTATGGGCACAGGGGGCTACAGATACGCAGTATTTT
abundance: many; d_gene: -; v_gene: TRBV7-2; j_gene: TRBJ1-1; CDR3aa: CASSLDGYTEAFF; CDR3nt: TGTGCCAGCAGTCTAGACGGGTACACTGAAGCTTTCTTT
abundance: once; d_gene: -; v_gene: TRBV5-4; j_gene: TRBJ2-7; CDR3aa: CASSADRDTVREQYF; CDR3nt: TGTGCCAGCAGTGCTGACCGGGACACCGTTCGCGAGCAGTACTTC
abundance: many; d_gene: TRBD1; v_gene: TRBV29-1; j_gene: TRBJ1-1; CDR3aa: CSVEGGTEPEAFF; CDR3nt: TGCAGCGTTGAAGGTGGGACAGAGCCTGAAGCTTTCTTT
abundance: many; d_gene: -; v_gene: TRBV30; j_gene: TRBJ1-4; CDR3aa: CAWSFRGGKLFF; CDR3nt: TGTGCCTGGAGTTTTCGGGGGGGAAAACTGTTTTTT
abundance: many; d_gene: -; v_gene: TRBV30; j_gene: TRBJ1-1; CDR3aa: CAWSDPPYNTEAFF; CDR3nt: TGTGCCTGGAGTGACCCTCCTTACAACACTGAAGCTTTCTTT
abundance: few; d_gene: -; v_gene: TRBV20-1; j_gene: TRBJ2-7; CDR3aa: CSARLGTQGYHEQYF; CDR3nt: TGCAGTGCTAGGCTGGGAACGCAAGGGTACCACGAGCAGTACTTC
abundance: -; d_gene: -; v_gene: TRBV21-1; j_gene: TRBJ2-2; CDR3aa: CASSKGEGEAGELFF; CDR3nt: TGTGCCAGCAGCAAAGGGGAAGGGGAGGCCGGGGAGCTGTTTTTT
abundance: many; d_gene: TRBD1; v_gene: TRBV10-3; j_gene: TRBJ2-5; CDR3aa: CAISPLPGTGGEETQYF; CDR3nt: TGTGCCATCAGTCCCCTCCCTGGGACAGGGGGCGAGGAGACCCAGTACTTC
abundance: many; d_gene: -; v_gene: TRBV12-3/TRBV12-4; j_gene: TRBJ2-2; CDR3aa: CATRQTGELFF; CDR3nt: TGTGCCACCAGACAAACCGGGGAGCTGTTTTTT
abundance: many; d_gene: TRBD1; v_gene: TRBV6-5; j_gene: TRBJ1-2; CDR3aa: CASSRTDRVYGYTF; CDR3nt: TGTGCCAGCAGCAGAACCGACAGGGTCTATGGCTACACCTTC
abundance: many; d_gene: -; v_gene: TRBV7-6; j_gene: TRBJ1-2; CDR3aa: CASSSNSADGYTF; CDR3nt: TGTGCCAGCAGCTCTAATTCGGCAGATGGCTACACCTTC
abundance: -; d_gene: -; v_gene: TRBV11-2; j_gene: TRBJ2-7; CDR3aa: CASSLLALSYEQYF; CDR3nt: TGTGCCAGCAGCCTACTAGCCCTCTCCTACGAGCAGTACTTC
abundance: many; d_gene: -; v_gene: TRBV9; j_gene: TRBJ2-7; CDR3aa: CASSLGPESYEQYF; CDR3nt: TGTGCCAGCAGCCTAGGACCGGAATCCTACGAGCAGTACTTC
abundance: many; d_gene: TRBD1; v_gene: TRBV24-1; j_gene: TRBJ1-2; CDR3aa: CATSESGTGAYGYTF; CDR3nt: TGTGCCACCAGTGAGTCCGGGACAGGGGCCTATGGCTACACCTTC
abundance: medium-sized; d_gene: -; v_gene: TRBV10-2; j_gene: TRBJ2-1; CDR3aa: CASSSATYNEQFF; CDR3nt: TGCGCCAGCAGTAGCGCCACCTACAATGAGCAGTTCTTC
abundance: many; d_gene: -; v_gene: TRBV28; j_gene: TRBJ2-1; CDR3aa: CASSGVGRNEQFF; CDR3nt: TGTGCCAGCAGCGGGGTCGGGCGCAATGAGCAGTTCTTC
abundance: many; d_gene: TRBD2; v_gene: TRBV11-1; j_gene: TRBJ2-3; CDR3aa: CASSFGGGARDTQYF; CDR3nt: TGTGCCAGCAGCTTCGGGGGGGGGGCCCGGGATACGCAGTATTTT
abundance: many; d_gene: -; v_gene: TRBV24-1; j_gene: TRBJ2-2; CDR3aa: CATGNTYTGELFF; CDR3nt: TGTGCCACCGGTAACACCTACACCGGGGAGCTGTTTTTT
abundance: many; d_gene: -; v_gene: TRBV19; j_gene: TRBJ2-3; CDR3aa: CASRTPTDTQYF; CDR3nt: TGTGCCAGTCGTACACCCACAGATACGCAGTATTTT
abundance: many; d_gene: -; v_gene: TRBV9; j_gene: TRBJ1-2; CDR3aa: CASSSDTRNYGYTF; CDR3nt: TGTGCCAGCAGCTCGGACACCCGAAACTATGGCTACACCTTC
abundance: many; d_gene: -; v_gene: TRBV2; j_gene: TRBJ2-2; CDR3aa: CASRAENTGELFF; CDR3nt: TGTGCCAGCAGGGCCGAGAACACCGGGGAGCTGTTTTTT
abundance: many; d_gene: -; v_gene: TRBV29-1; j_gene: TRBJ1-1; CDR3aa: CSVAEPRDMGGQAFF; CDR3nt: TGCAGCGTTGCCGAACCCCGGGACATGGGGGGTCAAGCTTTCTTT
abundance: many; d_gene: -; v_gene: TRBV5-1; j_gene: TRBJ1-2; CDR3aa: CASSSRGYGYTF; CDR3nt: TGCGCCAGCAGCTCAAGGGGGTATGGCTACACCTTC
abundance: many; d_gene: TRBD1; v_gene: TRBV19; j_gene: TRBJ2-3; CDR3aa: CASNPTGGGSTDTQYF; CDR3nt: TGTGCCAGTAACCCGACAGGGGGGGGGAGCACAGATACGCAGTATTTT
abundance: many; d_gene: -; v_gene: TRBV7-8; j_gene: TRBJ2-7; CDR3aa: CASSSWSHEQYF; CDR3nt: TGTGCCAGCAGCTCATGGTCCCACGAGCAGTACTTC
abundance: many; d_gene: -; v_gene: TRBV5-5; j_gene: TRBJ2-3; CDR3aa: CASSGLSGADTQYF; CDR3nt: TGTGCCAGCAGCGGGCTGAGTGGGGCAGATACGCAGTATTTT
abundance: many; d_gene: -; v_gene: TRBV20-1; j_gene: TRBJ1-2; CDR3aa: CSAKREGPWGYTF; CDR3nt: TGCAGTGCCAAACGGGAGGGTCCTTGGGGCTACACCTTC
abundance: -; d_gene: -; v_gene: TRBV29-1; j_gene: TRBJ2-7; CDR3aa: CSVKTGFYEQYF; CDR3nt: TGCAGCGTGAAGACAGGTTTCTACGAGCAGTACTTC
abundance: many; d_gene: TRBD1; v_gene: TRBV27; j_gene: TRBJ2-5; CDR3aa: CASSPYWTGGDQETQYF; CDR3nt: TGTGCCAGCAGTCCCTACTGGACAGGGGGCGACCAAGAGACCCAGTACTTC